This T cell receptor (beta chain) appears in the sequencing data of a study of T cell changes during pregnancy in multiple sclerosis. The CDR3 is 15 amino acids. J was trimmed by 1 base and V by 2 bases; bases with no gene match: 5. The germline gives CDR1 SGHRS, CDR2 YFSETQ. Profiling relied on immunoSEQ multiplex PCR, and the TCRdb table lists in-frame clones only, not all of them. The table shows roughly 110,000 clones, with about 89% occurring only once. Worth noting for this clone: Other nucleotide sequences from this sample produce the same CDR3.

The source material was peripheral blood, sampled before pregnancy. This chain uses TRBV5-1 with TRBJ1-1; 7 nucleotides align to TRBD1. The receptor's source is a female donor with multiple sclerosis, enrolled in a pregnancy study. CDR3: CASSFGTGENTEAFF. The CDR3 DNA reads TGCGCCAGCAGCTTCGGAACAGGGGAGAACACTGAAGCTTTCTTT.